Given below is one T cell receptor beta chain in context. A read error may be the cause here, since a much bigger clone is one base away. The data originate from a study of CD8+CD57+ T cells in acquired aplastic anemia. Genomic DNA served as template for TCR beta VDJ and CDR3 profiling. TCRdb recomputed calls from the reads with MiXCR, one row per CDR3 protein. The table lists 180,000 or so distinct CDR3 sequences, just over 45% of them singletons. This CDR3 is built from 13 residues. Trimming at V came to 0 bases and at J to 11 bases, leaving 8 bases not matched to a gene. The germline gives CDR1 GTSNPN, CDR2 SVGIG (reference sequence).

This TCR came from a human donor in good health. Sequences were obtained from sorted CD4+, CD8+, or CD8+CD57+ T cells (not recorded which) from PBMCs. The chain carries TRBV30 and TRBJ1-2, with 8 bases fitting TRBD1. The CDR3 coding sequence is TGTGCCTGGAGTGTAGGGAGACAGGGGCTTTACACCTTC. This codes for CAWSVGRQGLYTF.